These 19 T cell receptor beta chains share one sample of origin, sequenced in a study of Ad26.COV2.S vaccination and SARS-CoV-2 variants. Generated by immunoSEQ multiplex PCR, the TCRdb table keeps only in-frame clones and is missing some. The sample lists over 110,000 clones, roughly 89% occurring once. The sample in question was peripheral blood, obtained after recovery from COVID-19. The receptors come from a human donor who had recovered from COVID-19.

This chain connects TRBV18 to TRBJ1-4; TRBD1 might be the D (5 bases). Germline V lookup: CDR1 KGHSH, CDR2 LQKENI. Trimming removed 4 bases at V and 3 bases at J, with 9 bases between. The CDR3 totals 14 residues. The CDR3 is CASSRGQANEKLFF. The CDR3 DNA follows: TGTGCCAGCTCACGCGGACAAGCTAATGAAAAACTGTTTTTT.

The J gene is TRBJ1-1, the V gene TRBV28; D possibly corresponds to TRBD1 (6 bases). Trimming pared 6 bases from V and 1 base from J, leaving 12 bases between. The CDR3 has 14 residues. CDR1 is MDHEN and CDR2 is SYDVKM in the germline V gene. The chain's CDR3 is CASSPYRENTEAFF. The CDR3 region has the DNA TGTGCCAGCAGCCCATACAGGGAGAACACTGAAGCTTTCTTT.

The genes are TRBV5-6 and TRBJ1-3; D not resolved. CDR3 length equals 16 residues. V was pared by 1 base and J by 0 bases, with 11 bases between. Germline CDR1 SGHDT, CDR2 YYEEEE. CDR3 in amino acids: CASSLTEITSGNTIYF. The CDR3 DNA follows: TGTGCCAGCAGCTTGACTGAAATTACCTCTGGAAACACCATATATTTT.

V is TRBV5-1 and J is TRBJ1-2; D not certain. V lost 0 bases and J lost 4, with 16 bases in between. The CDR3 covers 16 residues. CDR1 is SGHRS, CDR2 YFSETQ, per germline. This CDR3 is CASSLVLGVQSYGYTF. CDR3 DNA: TGCGCCAGCAGCTTGGTTCTCGGAGTTCAAAGCTATGGCTACACCTTC. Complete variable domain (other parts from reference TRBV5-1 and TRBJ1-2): KAGVTQTPRYLIKTRGQQVTLSCSPISGHRSVSWYQQTPGQGLQFLFEYFSETQRNKGNFPGRFSGRQFSNSRSEMNVSTLELGDSALYLCASSLVLGVQSYGYTFGSGTRLTVV.

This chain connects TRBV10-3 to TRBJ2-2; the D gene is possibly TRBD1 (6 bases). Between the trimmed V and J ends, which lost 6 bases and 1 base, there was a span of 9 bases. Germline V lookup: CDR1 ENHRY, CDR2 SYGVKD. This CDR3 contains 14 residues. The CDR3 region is CAIRRTENTGELFF. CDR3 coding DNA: TGTGCCATCAGGCGGACAGAGAACACCGGGGAGCTGTTTTTT.

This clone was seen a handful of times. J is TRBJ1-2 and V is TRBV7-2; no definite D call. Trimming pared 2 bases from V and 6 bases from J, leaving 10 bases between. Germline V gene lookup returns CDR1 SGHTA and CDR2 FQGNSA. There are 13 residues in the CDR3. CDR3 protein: CASSLQRANGYTF. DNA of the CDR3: TGTGCCAGCAGCTTACAACGGGCAAATGGCTACACCTTC.

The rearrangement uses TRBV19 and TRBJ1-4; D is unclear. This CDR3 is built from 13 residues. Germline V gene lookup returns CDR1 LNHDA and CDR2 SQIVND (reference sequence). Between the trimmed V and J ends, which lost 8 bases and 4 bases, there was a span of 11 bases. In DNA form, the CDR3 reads TGTGCCAGTTGTGATCAGCGTAATGAAAAACTGTTTTTT. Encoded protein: CASCDQRNEKLFF.

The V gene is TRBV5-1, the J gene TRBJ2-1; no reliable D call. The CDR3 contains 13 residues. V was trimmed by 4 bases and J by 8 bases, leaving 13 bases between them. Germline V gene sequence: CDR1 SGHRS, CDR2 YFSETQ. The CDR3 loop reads CASSSPFDDEQFF. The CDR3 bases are TGCGCCAGCAGCAGTCCCTTCGACGATGAGCAGTTCTTC.

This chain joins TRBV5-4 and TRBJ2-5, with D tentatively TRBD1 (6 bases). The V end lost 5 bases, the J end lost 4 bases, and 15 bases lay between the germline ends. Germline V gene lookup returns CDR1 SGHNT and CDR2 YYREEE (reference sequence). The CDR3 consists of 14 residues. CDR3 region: CASSHVDRLETQYF. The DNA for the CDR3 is TGTGCCAGCAGTCACGTTGACAGGCTAGAGACCCAGTACTTC.

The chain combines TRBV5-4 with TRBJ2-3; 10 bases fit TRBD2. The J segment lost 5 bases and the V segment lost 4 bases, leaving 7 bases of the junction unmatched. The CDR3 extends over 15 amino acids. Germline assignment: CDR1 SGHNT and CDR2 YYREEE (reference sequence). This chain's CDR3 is CASSTSGGGGDTQYF. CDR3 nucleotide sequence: TGTGCCAGCAGCACGAGCGGGGGGGGAGGAGATACGCAGTATTTT.

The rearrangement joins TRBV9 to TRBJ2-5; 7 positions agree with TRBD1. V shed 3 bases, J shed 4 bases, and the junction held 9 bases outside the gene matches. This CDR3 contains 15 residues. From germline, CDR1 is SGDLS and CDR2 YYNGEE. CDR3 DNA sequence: TGTGCCAGCAGCGACGCCGCCGGGACAGCAGAGACCCAGTACTTC. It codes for CASSDAAGTAETQYF. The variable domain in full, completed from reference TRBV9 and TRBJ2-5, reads DSGVTQTPKHLITATGQRVTLRCSPRSGDLSVYWYQQSLDQGLQFLIQYYNGEERAKGNILERFSAQQFPDLHSELNLSSLELGDSALYFCASSDAAGTAETQYFGPGTRLLVL.

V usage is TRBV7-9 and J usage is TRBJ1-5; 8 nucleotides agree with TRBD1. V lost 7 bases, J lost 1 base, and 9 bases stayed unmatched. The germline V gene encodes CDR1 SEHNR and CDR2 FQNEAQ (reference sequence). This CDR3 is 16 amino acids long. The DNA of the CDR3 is TGTGCCAGCACCCAAGCAGGGGGCCGGAGCAATCAGCCCCAGCATTTT. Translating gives CASTQAGGRSNQPQHF.

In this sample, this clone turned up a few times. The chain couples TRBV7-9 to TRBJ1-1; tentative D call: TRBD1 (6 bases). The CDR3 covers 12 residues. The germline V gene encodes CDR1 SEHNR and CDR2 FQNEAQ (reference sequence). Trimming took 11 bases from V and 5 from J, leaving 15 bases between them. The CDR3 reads CALGQGWTEAFF. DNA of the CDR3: TGTGCCTTGGGGCAGGGGTGGACTGAAGCTTTCTTT.

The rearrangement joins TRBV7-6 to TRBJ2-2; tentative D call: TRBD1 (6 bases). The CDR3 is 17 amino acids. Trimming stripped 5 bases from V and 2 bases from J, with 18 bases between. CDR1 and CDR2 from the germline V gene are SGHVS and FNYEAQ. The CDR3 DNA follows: TGTGCCAGCAGCCCCCGTAGCCAGGGGACCAACACCGGGGAGCTGTTTTTT. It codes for CASSPRSQGTNTGELFF.

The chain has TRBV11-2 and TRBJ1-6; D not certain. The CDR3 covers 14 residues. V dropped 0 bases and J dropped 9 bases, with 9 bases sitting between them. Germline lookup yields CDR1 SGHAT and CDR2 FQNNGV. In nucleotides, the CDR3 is TGTGCCAGCAGCTTAGATCCGATAGCTTCACCCCTCCACTTT. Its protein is CASSLDPIASPLHF. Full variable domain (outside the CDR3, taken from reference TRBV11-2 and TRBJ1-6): EAGVAQSPRYKIIEKRQSVAFWCNPISGHATLYWYQQILGQGPKLLIQFQNNGVVDDSQLPKDRFSAERLKGVDSTLKIQPAKLEDSAVYLCASSLDPIASPLHFGNGTRLTVT.

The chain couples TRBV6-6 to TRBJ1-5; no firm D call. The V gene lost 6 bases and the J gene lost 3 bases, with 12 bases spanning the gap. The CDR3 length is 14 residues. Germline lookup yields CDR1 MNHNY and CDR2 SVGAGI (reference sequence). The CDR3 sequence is CASSLRRNNQPQHF. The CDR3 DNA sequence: TGTGCCAGCAGCCTCCGACGGAACAATCAGCCCCAGCATTTT.

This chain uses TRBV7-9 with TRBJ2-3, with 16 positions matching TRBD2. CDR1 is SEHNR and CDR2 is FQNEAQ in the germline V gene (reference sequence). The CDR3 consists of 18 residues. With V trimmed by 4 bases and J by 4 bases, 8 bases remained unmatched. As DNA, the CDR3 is TGTGCCAGCAGCTCTCCGGGACTAGCGGGGGGGCATGCAGATACGCAGTATTTT. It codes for CASSSPGLAGGHADTQYF.

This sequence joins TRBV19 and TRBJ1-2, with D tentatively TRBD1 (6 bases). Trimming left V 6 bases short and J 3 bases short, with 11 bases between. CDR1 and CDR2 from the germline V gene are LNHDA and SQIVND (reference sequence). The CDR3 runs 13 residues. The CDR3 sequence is CASSPDRYYGYTF. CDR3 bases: TGTGCCAGTAGCCCGGACAGATACTATGGCTACACCTTC.

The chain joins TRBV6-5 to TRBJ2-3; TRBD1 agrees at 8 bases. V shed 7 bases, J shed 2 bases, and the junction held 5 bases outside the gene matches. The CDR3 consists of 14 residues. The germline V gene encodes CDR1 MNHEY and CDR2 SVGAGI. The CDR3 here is CASTLGQATDTQYF. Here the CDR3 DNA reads TGTGCCAGCACATTGGGACAGGCCACAGATACGCAGTATTTT.